This TCR beta chain was identified in a study of cytomegalovirus exposure and HLA in healthy donors. In germline, CDR1 is KGHSH, CDR2 LQKENI. The V gene lost 3 bases and the J gene lost 2 bases, with 10 bases spanning the gap. The CDR3 runs to 14 residues. About this clone itself: Its target is not known.

The donors were in the approximately 120-subject validation cohort; that cohort was separate from the roughly 730-subject first cohort. Study-level points and caveats: The study labeled under 200 TCR beta chains cytomegalovirus-associated.

Profiled with immunoSEQ multiplex PCR; TCRdb holds only in-frame clones, not every one. The sample has 150,000 to 200,000 clones, around nine tenths seen once. Sequenced input: PBMCs. This sequence originates from a young man in good health and CMV-seropositive. The rearrangement links TRBV18 to TRBJ2-5; D may be TRBD1 (6 bases). CDR3 sequence (DNA): TGTGCCAGCTCACCGGGCCAGGGGCAAGAGACCCAGTACTTC. Residues: CASSPGQGQETQYF.